Shown below are 32 T cell receptor beta chains from a single sample sequenced in a study of tumor-infiltrating lymphocytes in oesophageal squamous cell carcinoma. TCRdb recomputed calls from the PCR reads with MiXCR, one row per CDR3 protein. The sample holds about 3,700 distinct CDR3 sequences; 13% to 15% are singletons and the top ten take approximately 19%. Sequencing was carried out using esophageal tumor tissue. All receptors come from a male donor with esophageal squamous cell carcinoma.

As regards this clonotype: Given a much more abundant clone one base away, this may be a read error. J is TRBJ2-5 and V is TRBV5-4; D may match TRBD1 or TRBD2 (6 bases each). Germline loops: CDR1 SGHNT, CDR2 YYREEE (reference sequence). Trimming shortened V by 4 bases and J by 11 bases, and 24 bases separated the two germline ends. CDR3 size: 15 residues. The CDR3 nucleotides read TGTGCCAGCAGCGCGGGGACACGACCTGACAATGAGCAGTACTTC. It translates to CASSAGTRPDNEQYF.

To note about this clonotype: It is likely a read error, because the conserved phenylalanine at the end of the CDR3 is missing. Because the CDR3's place on the DNA is in doubt, the DNA is left out and the CDR3 is given as listed by TCRdb. The CDR3 region is CASSARITPSGANVLTFGN. The chain combines TRBV7-8 with TRBJ2-7; TRBD1 is the table's D call, not checked against the DNA. Germline lookup yields CDR1 SGHVS and CDR2 FQNEAQ. The CDR3 comprises 19 residues, both ends counted.

This clonotype has just a few counts. Being one base from a much bigger clone, this may be a read error. The chain carries TRBV5-1 and TRBJ2-1, with a weak D call TRBD2 (5 bases). The DNA matches TRBJ2-7 better at its end, which makes the J call doubtful. CDR1 is SGHRS and CDR2 is YFSETQ in the germline V gene. The CDR3 runs 14 residues. The CDR3 here is CASSRGLDYNEQYF. As DNA, the CDR3 is TGCGCCAGCAGCCGAGGGCTTGACTACAATGAGCAGTACTTC.

The genes are TRBV18 and TRBJ2-2, with 9 nucleotides matching TRBD1. The CDR3 loop spans 18 amino acids. Germline V gene sequence: CDR1 KGHSH, CDR2 LQKENI. The ends lost 6 bases at V and 1 base at J; junction bases unmatched: 12. The CDR3 sequence: CASSRRDRVWLNTGELFF. CDR3 nucleotide sequence: TGTGCCAGCTCCCGCCGGGACAGGGTATGGCTGAACACCGGGGAGCTGTTTTTT.

This clonotype was counted many times. The gene calls are TRBV5-5 and TRBJ2-5, with TRBD2 as a possible D gene (5 bases). Germline assignment: CDR1 SGHKS and CDR2 YYEKEE (reference sequence). V was clipped by 2 bases and J by 5 bases, with 16 bases between them. The CDR3 contains 15 residues. The CDR3 spells CASSFPGTLGETQYF. The DNA for the CDR3 is TGTGCCAGCAGCTTCCCGGGAACACTGGGGGAGACCCAGTACTTC.

This clonotype showed up many times. The V gene is TRBV11-3, the J gene TRBJ2-1, with a possible D match to TRBD2 (7 bases). The germline gives CDR1 SGHNT, CDR2 YENEEA. This CDR3 is 15 amino acids long. Trimming removed 1 base from V and 10 bases from J, with 17 bases in between. The CDR3 loop reads CASSLVLGGLGEQFF. The CDR3 DNA sequence: TGTGCCAGCAGCTTAGTCTTGGGGGGGCTAGGGGAGCAGTTCTTC.

Judged by abundance, this clonotype is medium-sized. This chain connects TRBV6-1 to TRBJ2-5, with 7 bases that match TRBD1. The DNA matches TRBJ2-7 better at its end, which makes the J call doubtful. The CDR3 consists of 13 residues. Per the germline V gene, CDR1 is MNHNS and CDR2 is SASEGT. This CDR3 is CASSETGQHEQYF. The CDR3 nucleotides are TGTGCCAGCAGTGAAACGGGACAGCACGAGCAGTACTTC.

This clonotype was seen only a few times. This could be a read error, since a much larger clone is one nucleotide away. The chain couples TRBV19 to TRBJ2-4; 8 bases are a match to TRBD2. Germline V gene lookup returns CDR1 LNHDA and CDR2 SQIVND (reference sequence). J gave up 13 bases and V 7 bases, and 21 bases lay outside the gene matches. The CDR3 has 16 amino acids. CDR3 region: CASTPWGSGVNNEQYF. The DNA for the CDR3 is TGTGCCAGTACCCCTTGGGGTAGCGGGGTGAACAATGAGCAGTACTTC. Using reference TRBV19 and TRBJ2-4 for the parts outside the CDR3, the full variable domain is DGGITQSPKYLFRKEGQNVTLSCEQNLNHDAMYWYRQDPGQGLRLIYYSQIVNDFQKGDIAEGYSVSREKKESFPLTVTSAQKNPTAFYLCASTPWGSGVNNEQYFGAGTRLSVL.

This chain links TRBV28 with TRBJ2-3; 10 nucleotides match TRBD2. The CDR3 extends over 14 amino acids. Germline CDR1 reads MDHEN; CDR2 reads SYDVKM. Trimming cost V 5 bases and J 3 bases; bases outside gene matches: 2. Here the CDR3 DNA reads TGTGCCAGCAGTCGTAGCGGGGGGACAGATACGCAGTATTTT. Translated: CASSRSGGTDTQYF. Together with reference TRBV28 and TRBJ2-3, the CDR3 gives the full variable domain: DVKVTQSSRYLVKRTGEKVFLECVQDMDHENMFWYRQDPGLGLRLIYFSYDVKMKEKGDIPEGYSVSREKKERFSLILESASTNQTSMYLCASSRSGGTDTQYFGPGTRLTVL.

Ten or more counts support this clonotype. This chain links TRBV10-2 with TRBJ1-1, with D possibly TRBD1 on 5 matching bases. Trimming pared 5 bases from V and 1 base from J, leaving 11 bases between. Germline V gene sequence: CDR1 WSHSY, CDR2 SAAADI. The CDR3 is made up of 14 amino acids. CDR3 amino acids: CASSSDRQNTEAFF. CDR3 sequence (DNA): TGCGCCAGCAGTTCCGACAGACAGAACACTGAAGCTTTCTTT.

By proportion, this clonotype is medium-sized. This chain joins TRBV7-9 and TRBJ2-5; tentative D call: TRBD2 (5 bases). With 1 base removed from V and 4 bases from J, the gap between germline ends came to 10 bases. The CDR3 is 14 amino acids. Germline CDR1 reads SEHNR; CDR2 reads FQNEAQ (reference sequence). CDR3 DNA: TGTGCCAGCAGCTTAGATTTGGAGGCAGAGACCCAGTACTTC. Translated, it gives CASSLDLEAETQYF.

As concerns this clonotype: The CDR3 does not close with the conserved phenylalanine or tryptophan, likely indicating a read error. The DNA is left out, because the CDR3 cannot be placed on it with certainty; the CDR3 is given as TCRdb lists it. The chain recombines TRBV28 with TRBJ2-3; TRBD2, the table's D call, lacks a check against the DNA. Including both end residues, the CDR3 is 17 amino acids long. The germline V gene has CDR1 MDHEN and CDR2 SYDVKM. This CDR3 reads CASSFLAGGRETQYFGP.

This clonotype was recorded only once. The CDR3 does not close with the conserved phenylalanine or tryptophan, likely indicating a read error. No DNA is shown, since the ends of the CDR3 on it are uncertain; the CDR3 is the one TCRdb lists. The V and J genes are TRBV7-2 and TRBJ2-3; the D segment call TRBD1 is taken from the table without a DNA check. The CDR3 is 16 amino acids long, termini counted. Germline V gene sequence: CDR1 SGHTA, CDR2 FQGNSA. CDR3 amino acids: CASSSGGSSYEQYFGP.

In the case of this clonotype: It is likely a read error, because the conserved phenylalanine at the end of the CDR3 is missing. Because the CDR3's place on the DNA is in doubt, the DNA is left out and the CDR3 is given as listed by TCRdb. The chain recombines TRBV11-1 with TRBJ2-5; the table's D call of TRBD1 was not tested on the DNA. Termini included, the CDR3 measures 16 amino acids. Germline V gene data show CDR1 as SGHAT and CDR2 as FQDESV (reference sequence). The CDR3: CASSPDRPHYGYTFGS.

Ten or more counts support this clonotype. J is TRBJ1-2 and V is TRBV28, with D unclear. Trimming took 5 bases from V and 4 from J, leaving 17 bases between them. Germline V gene sequence: CDR1 MDHEN, CDR2 SYDVKM. The CDR3 spans 15 residues. The CDR3: CASSPRPWDFYGYTF. The CDR3 nucleotides read TGTGCCAGCAGTCCCCGGCCCTGGGATTTCTATGGCTACACCTTC.

By sample share, this clonotype is medium-sized. This CDR3 is CASKKEGTQPQHF. DNA of the CDR3: TGTGCCAGCAAAAAGGAAGGGACTCAGCCCCAGCATTTT. The V call is TRBV6-1, the J call TRBJ1-5; possible D gene TRBD1, 5 bases. V lost 7 bases, J lost 6 bases, and 13 bases lay in between. CDR1 is MNHNS and CDR2 is SASEGT in the germline V gene. The CDR3 is made up of 13 amino acids.

This clonotype was seen ten or more times. This may come from a read error, since a much larger clone is one base off. The chain combines TRBV7-6 with TRBJ2-7; TRBD1 matches at 8 bases. Germline V gene sequence: CDR1 SGHVS, CDR2 FNYEAQ. The CDR3 has 15 residues. The V segment lost 6 bases and the J segment 7 bases; nucleotides outside the gene matches: 14. CDR3 protein: CASRAAGGSGNEQYF. CDR3 nucleotides: TGTGCCAGCAGAGCTGCAGGGGGCTCAGGCAATGAGCAGTACTTC. Together with reference TRBV7-6 and TRBJ2-7, the CDR3 gives the full variable domain: GAGVSQSPRYKVTKRGQDVALRCDPISGHVSLYWYRQALGQGPEFLTYFNYEAQQDKSGLPNDRFSAERPEGSISTLTIQRTEQRDSAMYRCASRAAGGSGNEQYFGPGTRLTVT.

This clonotype was counted many times. The final CDR3 position lacks the conserved phenylalanine or tryptophan, pointing to a likely read error. The limits of the CDR3 on the DNA are not certain, so only TCRdb's listed CDR3 is given. The rearrangement links TRBV12-3 or TRBV12-4 to TRBJ2-6; the table assigns TRBD1, which was not confirmed against the DNA. With termini counted, the CDR3 has 8 amino acids. CDR3 protein: CASSKTGT.

This clonotype is large by share. This sequence joins TRBV27 and TRBJ2-1, with 8 bases lining up with TRBD1. This CDR3 is 14 amino acids long. The germline gives CDR1 MNHEY, CDR2 SMNVEV (reference sequence). V gave up 5 bases and J gave up 1 base; unmatched junction bases: 1. Written as DNA, the CDR3 is TGTGCCAGCAGTGACAGGGGTTCCTACAATGAGCAGTTCTTC. It encodes CASSDRGSYNEQFF.

Comment on this clonotype: Since the CDR3 does not end with the conserved phenylalanine or tryptophan, this likely comes from a read error. Because the CDR3's place on the DNA is in doubt, the DNA is left out and the CDR3 is given as listed by TCRdb. V and J are TRBV7-2 and TRBJ1-6; the table's D gene call, TRBD1, was not cross checked with the DNA. The CDR3 is 10 amino acids in total, end residues counted. The germline V gene encodes CDR1 SGHTA and CDR2 FQGNSA. CDR3 sequence reads: CASRPSASGP.

Of note for this clonotype: Lacking the conserved final phenylalanine or tryptophan, this CDR3 likely reflects a read error. Because the CDR3's place on the DNA is in doubt, the DNA is left out and the CDR3 is given as listed by TCRdb. The gene calls are TRBV7-9 and TRBJ2-3; the DNA was not compared with TRBD1, the D call given in the table. A total of 16 residues make up the CDR3, ends included. Germline V CDR1 and CDR2: SEHNR, FQNEAQ (reference sequence). The CDR3 is CASSSLDRGGGYTFGP.

The sample holds many counts of this clonotype. V is TRBV6-1 and J is TRBJ1-3; no clear D gene. Trimming removed 6 bases at V and 3 bases at J, with 12 bases between. The germline V gene has CDR1 MNHNS and CDR2 SASEGT. CDR3 size: 14 residues. Written as DNA, the CDR3 is TGTGCCAGCAGACGGGTCGGCGTTGGAAACACCATATATTTT. Its protein is CASRRVGVGNTIYF.

This clonotype was picked up many times. V and J are TRBV7-9 and TRBJ1-2; no clear D. Per the germline V gene, CDR1 is SEHNR and CDR2 is FQNEAQ (reference sequence). There are 13 residues in the CDR3. V shed 5 bases and J shed 6 bases, with 13 bases lying between them. DNA for the CDR3: TGTGCCAGCAGCCATCAGGCCTACGATGGCTACACCTTC. Protein sequence: CASSHQAYDGYTF.

This clonotype was counted ten times or more. This chain connects TRBV5-4 to TRBJ2-3, with D perhaps given as TRBD1 or TRBD2 (6 bases each). Germline-derived CDR1 and CDR2 are SGHNT and YYREEE (reference sequence). The CDR3 spans 16 residues. Trimming left V 4 bases short and J 5 bases short, with 20 bases between. CDR3 DNA: TGTGCCAGCAGCCGGGACCCGGGGGCCGTGGGAGATACGCAGTATTTT. Residues: CASSRDPGAVGDTQYF.

This clonotype showed up many times. The CDR3 sequence: CASSSRPGGNTEAFF. The CDR3 DNA reads TGTGCCAGCAGCTCACGCCCAGGGGGAAACACTGAAGCTTTCTTT. The rearrangement uses TRBV11-3 and TRBJ1-1, with 7 bases lining up with TRBD1. V dropped 4 bases and J dropped 2; count of bases not matched to a gene: 7. The CDR3 contains 15 residues. Looked up from germline, CDR1 is SGHNT and CDR2 is YENEEA.

This clonotype is termed medium-sized (0.01 to 0.1%). The V gene is TRBV7-3, the J gene TRBJ2-3; TRBD2 agrees at 9 bases. J was trimmed by 4 bases and V by 3 bases; bases with no gene match: 8. The CDR3 loop spans 16 amino acids. Germline CDR1 reads SGHTA; CDR2 reads FQGTGA. For the CDR3, the DNA is TGTGCCAGCAGCTTGTTTAGCGGGGGCCGATCAGATACGCAGTATTTT. It translates to CASSLFSGGRSDTQYF.

In its sample, this clonotype was seen many times. This chain joins TRBV27 and TRBJ2-7, with D perhaps assigned TRBD1 or TRBD2 (5 bases each). The V gene lost 11 bases and the J gene lost 0 bases, with 17 bases spanning the gap. CDR1 MNHEY and CDR2 SMNVEV come from the germline V gene (reference sequence). This CDR3 spans 14 amino acids. As DNA, the CDR3 is TGTGCCGCCAGGGAATTCGGGGCCTCCTACGAGCAGTACTTC. This encodes CAAREFGASYEQYF.

This clonotype is labeled medium-sized. This chain links TRBV6-1 with TRBJ2-7; 8 bases map to TRBD1. The CDR3 length is 17 residues. Germline V CDR1 and CDR2: MNHNS, SASEGT. V shed 4 bases, J shed 2 bases, and the junction held 13 bases outside the gene matches. The DNA of the CDR3 is TGTGCCAGCAGTGTAGGACAGGGTTTTATTGGCACCTACGAGCAGTACTTC. Translating gives CASSVGQGFIGTYEQYF.

This clonotype rates as medium-sized. The chain combines TRBV6-1 with TRBJ1-2; no clear D gene. Germline V lookup: CDR1 MNHNS, CDR2 SASEGT. Trimming removed 6 bases from V and 8 bases from J, with 13 bases in between. The CDR3 totals 12 residues. CDR3 residues: CASRSAGGGYTF. Written as DNA, the CDR3 is TGTGCCAGCAGATCCGCAGGAGGCGGCTACACCTTC.

For the CDR3, the DNA is TGTGCCAGCAGCTCCGTTCGATATCACCTGTACTTC. Its translation is CASSSVRYHLYF. The rearrangement uses TRBV7-2 and TRBJ2-7; D remains unclear. V lost 4 bases to trimming and J lost 12 bases, with 16 bases between them. Germline CDR1 and CDR2: SGHTA and FQGNSA. The CDR3 is 12 residues long.

This clonotype came up many times. The V and J genes are TRBV18 and TRBJ2-5; D remains unclear. CDR3 length: 11 amino acids. Germline V gene lookup returns CDR1 KGHSH and CDR2 LQKENI. V was trimmed by 3 bases and J by 3 bases, leaving 2 bases between them. CDR3 sequence (DNA): TGTGCCAGCTCACCCAAAGAGACCCAGTACTTC. Translation gives CASSPKETQYF.

This clonotype appeared a few times. Since the CDR3 does not end with the conserved phenylalanine or tryptophan, this likely comes from a read error. It is unclear where the CDR3 begins or ends on the DNA, so no DNA is shown, and the CDR3 is as TCRdb lists it. The rearrangement joins TRBV6-2 or TRBV6-3 to TRBJ2-5; the D call of TRBD1 is as the table states it, not checked on the DNA. The CDR3 contains 17 residues when both ends are counted. Per germline, CDR1 MNHEY and CDR2 SVGEGT. CDR3 loop: CASSYTGDLYSPLHFGN.